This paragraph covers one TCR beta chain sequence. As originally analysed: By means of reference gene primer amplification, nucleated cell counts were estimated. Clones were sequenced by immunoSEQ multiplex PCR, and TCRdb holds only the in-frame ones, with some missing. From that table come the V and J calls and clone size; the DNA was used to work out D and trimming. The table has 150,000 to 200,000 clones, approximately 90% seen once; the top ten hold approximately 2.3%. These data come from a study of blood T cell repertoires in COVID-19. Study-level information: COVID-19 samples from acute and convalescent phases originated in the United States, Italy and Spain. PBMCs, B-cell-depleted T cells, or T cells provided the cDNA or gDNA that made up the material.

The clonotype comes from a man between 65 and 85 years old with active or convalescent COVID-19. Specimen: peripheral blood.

CDR3 in DNA: TGTGCCAGCAGTCGTCGTTCCTCTGGGGCCAACGTCCTGACTTTC. As protein: CASSRRSSGANVLTF. The chain employs TRBV6-5 and TRBJ2-6; D gene uncertain. The CDR3 length is 15 residues. Trimming pared 5 bases from V and 0 bases from J, leaving 8 bases between. The germline V gene encodes CDR1 MNHEY and CDR2 SVGAGI.